These 29 T cell receptor beta chains share one sample of origin, sequenced in a study of blood T cell repertoires in COVID-19 (dated by TCRdb to the early 2020s). Libraries were constructed by the immunoSEQ multiplex PCR assay. TCRdb retrieved this table from immuneACCESS and kept in-frame rearrangements only. Not all clones are present; in checked studies, unresolved V genes account for under half, and no reason is known for the remainder. The sample table lists 110,000 or so clones, around 82% of them with a count of one. The ten most abundant clones make up 6.5% to 8% of the sample. Sequencing was done on a sample of peripheral blood. These TCRs come from a woman between 50 and 59 years old with acute or convalescent COVID-19.

The V and J genes are TRBV15 and TRBJ1-6, with D unclear. There are 15 residues in the CDR3. V was trimmed by 0 bases and J by 9 bases, leaving 12 bases between them. CDR1 and CDR2 from the germline V gene are LNHNV and YYDKDF (reference sequence). In DNA form, the CDR3 reads TGTGCCACCAGCAGAGAAAGGAAGGGAGGTTCACCCCTCCACTTT. Translated, it gives CATSRERKGGSPLHF.

V is TRBV5-5 and J is TRBJ2-7; D is unresolved. Trimming cost V 3 bases and J 3 bases, with 4 bases left between them. Germline-derived CDR1 and CDR2 are SGHKS and YYEKEE (reference sequence). The CDR3 is made up of 11 amino acids. As DNA, the CDR3 is TGTGCCAGCAGCTCCGGCTACGAGCAGTACTTC. Its protein is CASSSGYEQYF.

This clone was recorded only once. The rearrangement uses TRBV11-1 and TRBJ1-4; no reliable D call. Trimming took off 0 bases at V and 13 bases at J, with 12 bases between the two ends. The germline V gene encodes CDR1 SGHAT and CDR2 FQDESV (reference sequence). CDR3 length: 13 amino acids. The CDR3 loop is CASSLAPGGRLFF. DNA of the CDR3: TGTGCCAGCAGCTTAGCGCCGGGAGGGAGACTGTTTTTT.

V is TRBV5-1 and J is TRBJ2-7; 9 bases line up with TRBD1. The CDR3 has 16 residues. Germline CDR1 SGHRS, CDR2 YFSETQ. The ends lost 4 bases at V and 7 bases at J; junction bases unmatched: 15. The CDR3 protein is CASSPLSGTGQEEQYF. CDR3 sequence (DNA): TGCGCCAGCAGCCCACTTTCCGGGACAGGGCAAGAAGAGCAGTACTTC.

V gene TRBV20-1 combines with J gene TRBJ1-1; D gene unclear. V lost 4 bases and J lost 3, with 6 bases in between. Germline values: CDR1 DFQATT, CDR2 SNEGSKA (reference sequence). The CDR3 has 11 residues. CDR3 in DNA: TGCAGTGCTACCGGGGACACTGAAGCTTTCTTT. This translates into CSATGDTEAFF.

The J gene is TRBJ2-2, the V gene TRBV2; D might be TRBD2 (5 bases). In germline, CDR1 is SNHLY, CDR2 FYNNEI. V was clipped by 7 bases and J by 0 bases, with 15 bases between them. This CDR3 has 16 amino acids. The chain's CDR3 is CASILRVASNTGELFF. The CDR3 nucleotides read TGTGCCAGCATCCTGAGGGTAGCCTCGAACACCGGGGAGCTGTTTTTT.

The chain has TRBV5-1 and TRBJ1-2; 9 nucleotides align to TRBD1. CDR3 size: 15 residues. V trimming: 2 bases; J trimming: 3 bases; junction bases outside the gene matches: 5. Germline V gene data show CDR1 as SGHRS and CDR2 as YFSETQ. The CDR3 bases are TGCGCCAGCAGCTTCCAGCGGACAGGGGACTATGGCTACACCTTC. This translates into CASSFQRTGDYGYTF.

This rearrangement joins TRBV5-1 to TRBJ2-3; tentative D call: TRBD2 (5 bases). The CDR3 loop spans 15 amino acids. V lost 0 bases, J lost 4 bases, and 12 bases lay in between. From germline, CDR1 is SGHRS and CDR2 YFSETQ. CDR3 region: CASSLASSEADTQYF. The DNA for the CDR3 is TGCGCCAGCAGCTTGGCTAGTAGCGAGGCAGATACGCAGTATTTT.

The chain recombines TRBV3-1 (or the pseudogene TRBV3-2) with TRBJ1-2; the match to TRBD1 covers 7 bases. The germline gives CDR1 LGHDT, CDR2 YNNKEL (reference sequence). The ends lost 5 bases at V and 5 bases at J; junction bases unmatched: 14. There are 16 residues in the CDR3. The CDR3 protein is CASSFADSGTAYGYTF. The DNA of the CDR3 is TGTGCCAGCAGCTTCGCCGATTCCGGGACAGCGTATGGCTACACCTTC.

V and J are TRBV19 and TRBJ1-6; perhaps TRBD1 as D (5 bases). This CDR3 comprises 14 residues. Germline V CDR1 and CDR2: LNHDA, SQIVND (reference sequence). V was cut by 3 bases and J by 5 bases, with 8 bases left in between. CDR3 loop: CASSIEGDNSPLHF. The CDR3 DNA reads TGTGCCAGTAGTATCGAAGGGGATAATTCACCCCTCCACTTT. The full variable domain, in which reference TRBV19 and TRBJ1-6 provide the parts outside the CDR3, is DGGITQSPKYLFRKEGQNVTLSCEQNLNHDAMYWYRQDPGQGLRLIYYSQIVNDFQKGDIAEGYSVSREKKESFPLTVTSAQKNPTAFYLCASSIEGDNSPLHFGNGTRLTVT.

This clone was seen a handful of times. The chain carries TRBV4-2 and TRBJ1-5; 7 bases align to TRBD1. V shed 0 bases and J 7 bases; nucleotides not matched to a gene: 6. Germline V lookup: CDR1 LGHNA, CDR2 YNFKEQ. This CDR3 contains 15 residues. CDR3 loop: CASSQDLEGGQPQHF. The CDR3 region has the DNA TGTGCCAGCAGCCAAGATCTTGAAGGGGGCCAGCCCCAGCATTTT.

This chain connects TRBV7-8 to TRBJ2-1; D tentatively reads TRBD1 or TRBD2 (7 bases each). Trimming cost V 5 bases and J 0 bases, with 14 bases left between them. CDR3 size: 16 residues. In germline, CDR1 is SGHVS, CDR2 FQNEAQ. CDR3 region: CASSQGGGRSYNEQFF. Here the CDR3 DNA reads TGTGCCAGCAGCCAGGGGGGGGGCCGCTCCTACAATGAGCAGTTCTTC. Together with reference TRBV7-8 and TRBJ2-1, the CDR3 gives the full variable domain: GAGVSQSPRYKVAKRGQDVALRCDPISGHVSLFWYQQALGQGPEFLTYFQNEAQLDKSGLPSDRFFAERPEGSVSTLKIQRTQQEDSAVYLCASSQGGGRSYNEQFFGPGTRLTVL.

V gene TRBV5-4 combines with J gene TRBJ2-2, with TRBD2 as a possible D gene (5 bases). This CDR3 comprises 17 residues. V shed 4 bases and J shed 4 bases, with 20 bases lying between them. CDR1 and CDR2 (germline): SGHNT, YYREEE (reference sequence). For the CDR3, the DNA is TGTGCCAGCAGCCCAGGTCCAAACTCTCGGGGCACCGGGGAGCTGTTTTTT. This encodes CASSPGPNSRGTGELFF.

This clone is classed as medium-sized (0.01 to 0.1%). This rearrangement joins TRBV7-4 to TRBJ2-7; 9 bases line up with TRBD1. Germline CDR1 is SGHVT and CDR2 is SQSDAQ. With 1 base clipped from V and 1 base from J, the junction kept 5 bases outside the gene matches. The CDR3 spans 16 residues. The chain's CDR3 is CASSLETGTGSYEQYF. The DNA of the CDR3 is TGTGCCAGCAGCTTAGAGACCGGGACAGGGTCCTACGAGCAGTACTTC. Using reference TRBV7-4 and TRBJ2-7 for the parts outside the CDR3, the full variable domain is GAGVSQSPRYKVAKRGRDVALRCDSISGHVTLYWYRQTLGQGSEVLTYSQSDAQRDKSGRPSGRFSAERPERSVSTLKIQRTEQGDSAVYLCASSLETGTGSYEQYFGPGTRLTVT.

The chain combines TRBV3-1 (or the pseudogene TRBV3-2) with TRBJ1-5; TRBD1 aligns across 8 bases. The CDR3 spans 16 residues. J was trimmed by 6 bases and V by 2 bases; bases with no gene match: 9. Germline-derived CDR1 and CDR2 are LGHDT and YNNKEL (reference sequence). The CDR3 sequence is CASSQSDRGRGQPQHF. The CDR3, as DNA: TGTGCCAGCAGCCAAAGCGACAGGGGTAGGGGTCAGCCCCAGCATTTT.

The rearrangement uses TRBV4-1 and TRBJ2-3; 12 positions agree with TRBD1. This CDR3 comprises 17 residues. Germline V gene lookup returns CDR1 MGHRA and CDR2 YSYEKL. The V gene end was trimmed by 4 bases and the J gene end by 0 bases; junction bases not matched to a gene: 5. This CDR3 reads CASSPPGQGASTDTQYF. In nucleotides, the CDR3 is TGCGCCAGCAGCCCTCCGGGACAGGGGGCGAGCACAGATACGCAGTATTTT.

A single count supports this clone. This sequence joins TRBV14 and TRBJ1-2; 10 bases agree with TRBD1. The germline CDR1 and CDR2 sequences are SGHDN and FVKESK. The CDR3 has 14 residues. With V trimmed by 4 bases and J by 7 bases, 6 bases remained unmatched. The CDR3 nucleotides are TGTGCCAGCAGCCCGGACAGGGGGAGGGGTGGCTACACCTTC. It is translated as CASSPDRGRGGYTF.

The chain couples TRBV11-2 to TRBJ2-5; perhaps TRBD1 as D (5 bases). Germline loops: CDR1 SGHAT, CDR2 FQNNGV. V was shortened by 1 base and J by 7 bases, with 16 bases between the two germline ends. The CDR3 spans 15 residues. As DNA, the CDR3 is TGTGCCAGCAGCTTAGTAGACCCTTCAAGGGGGACCCAGTACTTC. Translated: CASSLVDPSRGTQYF.

The chain has TRBV29-1 and TRBJ1-2, with D possibly being TRBD1 (5 bases). Germline values: CDR1 SQVTM, CDR2 ANQGSEA. There are 10 residues in the CDR3. The germline V and J ends were trimmed by 4 bases and 8 bases, with 8 bases remaining between them. The CDR3 loop is CSVVQGGYTF. Here the CDR3 DNA reads TGCAGCGTTGTCCAGGGCGGCTACACCTTC.

The CDR3 DNA sequence: TGTGCCAGCAGCTCTCTAGCGGGGGGATGGAGAACAGATACGCAGTATTTT. This codes for CASSSLAGGWRTDTQYF. The chain employs TRBV7-8 and TRBJ2-3; 11 bases map to TRBD2. The CDR3 consists of 17 residues. The germline CDR1 and CDR2 sequences are SGHVS and FQNEAQ. Trimming removed 4 bases from V and 3 bases from J; junction bases left unmatched: 9.

V is TRBV10-1 and J is TRBJ2-1; D might be TRBD2 (5 bases). V dropped 8 bases and J dropped 4 bases, with 9 bases sitting between them. The CDR3 has 12 residues. Germline CDR1 reads WNHNN; CDR2 reads SYGVQD (reference sequence). The CDR3 region has the DNA TGCGCCAGCGGTGGCGGGTACAATGAGCAGTTCTTC. Its protein is CASGGGYNEQFF.

This chain links TRBV5-1 with TRBJ2-6; maybe TRBD1 (5 bases). CDR1 and CDR2 (germline): SGHRS, YFSETQ. This CDR3 is built from 17 residues. V was cut by 4 bases and J by 0 bases, with 14 bases left in between. DNA for the CDR3: TGCGCCAGCAGCGTCCAGGGATGGTCCTCTGGGGCCAACGTCCTGACTTTC. Translation gives CASSVQGWSSGANVLTF.

The J gene is TRBJ1-1, the V gene TRBV18, with TRBD1 identical over 7 bases. V was pared by 3 bases and J by 7 bases, with 11 bases of the junction left unmatched. CDR3 length: 15 amino acids. From germline, CDR1 is KGHSH and CDR2 LQKENI. Here the CDR3 reads CASSPNPGQPHEAFF. The CDR3 nucleotides are TGTGCCAGCTCACCGAATCCGGGACAGCCACATGAAGCTTTCTTT.

The gene calls are TRBV6-5 and TRBJ1-2; 9 nucleotides match TRBD1. The germline CDR1 and CDR2 sequences are MNHEY and SVGAGI. The CDR3 runs 15 residues. The junction had 11 bases not matched to a gene; V was cut back by 4 bases and J by 8 bases. The DNA of the CDR3 is TGTGCCAGCAGTTCCTGGGACAGGGAACGGCTAGGCTACACCTTC. Its protein is CASSSWDRERLGYTF.

CDR3 coding DNA: TGTGCCAGCAGCCGAGGACAGACTAATGAAAAACTGTTTTTT. This sequence encodes CASSRGQTNEKLFF. This chain links TRBV9 with TRBJ1-4; TRBD1 is a possible D gene (6 bases). The V gene's germline CDR1 is SGDLS and CDR2 YYNGEE. Trimming stripped 4 bases from V and 2 bases from J, with 9 bases between. The CDR3 runs to 14 residues.

The CDR3 loop reads CASSQAGQVNEKLFF. DNA of the CDR3: TGTGCCAGCAGCCAAGCTGGACAGGTTAATGAAAAACTGTTTTTT. V usage is TRBV4-2 and J usage is TRBJ1-4; TRBD1 aligns across 7 bases. V was pared by 1 base and J by 4 bases, with 3 bases of the junction left unmatched. CDR3 length: 15 residues. Germline V CDR1 and CDR2: LGHNA, YNFKEQ.

V gene TRBV5-8 combines with J gene TRBJ1-5, with 7 bases identical to TRBD1. V dropped 2 bases and J dropped 3; count of bases not matched to a gene: 5. Germline V gene data show CDR1 as SGHTS and CDR2 as YDEGEE. This CDR3 spans 15 amino acids. The CDR3 DNA follows: TGTGCCAGCAGCTTCGACAGGGAGGACAATCAGCCCCAGCATTTT. It translates to CASSFDREDNQPQHF.

The chain combines TRBV28 with TRBJ2-7, with TRBD1 identical over 9 bases. The CDR3 length is 15 residues. Germline CDR1 reads MDHEN; CDR2 reads SYDVKM. V lost 6 bases and J lost 2; bases outside the gene matches: 8. CDR3 loop: CASRQTGTGTYEQYF. CDR3 DNA sequence: TGTGCCAGCAGGCAGACCGGGACAGGGACCTACGAGCAGTACTTC.

The chain uses TRBV2 and TRBJ2-2; 7 positions match TRBD1. J lost 4 bases, V lost 7 bases, and 6 bases had no gene match. The CDR3 contains 14 residues. Germline CDR1 reads SNHLY; CDR2 reads FYNNEI. CDR3 amino acids: CASNRAGGTGELFF. CDR3 nucleotides: TGTGCCAGCAACAGGGCAGGGGGCACCGGGGAGCTGTTTTTT.